Listed below are T cell receptor beta chains from one sample, sequenced in a study of identical twins. MiXCR, applied by TCRdb to the 5' RACE reads, yields one record per CDR3 protein. The table lists 400,000 or so distinct CDR3 sequences, 9% to 10% of them singletons. Sequences were obtained from naive T cells sorted from blood. The receptors here all came from a woman in her 50s in good health. The CDR3 runs from the conserved cysteine through the conserved F or W. D genes are given only for firm matches. The listing skips clone size in some rows; elsewhere it reads once, few, many or a size class.

length: 15
D: TRBD1
size: NA
J: TRBJ1-5
V: TRBV20-1
DNA: TGCAGTGCTTTCCGGATCACAGGGGGCAATCAGCCCCAGCATTTT
CDR3: CSAFRITGGNQPQHF

length: 14
D: NA
size: many
J: TRBJ2-1
V: TRBV29-1
DNA: TGCAGCGCCCTCCCGGGACTTCTTATTAATGAGCAGTTCTTC
CDR3: CSALPGLLINEQFF

length: 15
D: TRBD1
size: NA
J: TRBJ1-3
V: TRBV6-5
DNA: TGTGCCAGCGGTCGAGGACAGGGCTCTGGAAACACCATATATTTT
CDR3: CASGRGQGSGNTIYF

length: 15
D: TRBD2
size: few
J: TRBJ2-7
V: TRBV20-1
DNA: TGCAGTGCTAGAGATCGGGGGGACCACCTATACGAGCAGTACTTC
CDR3: CSARDRGDHLYEQYF

length: 18
D: NA
size: NA
J: TRBJ2-6
V: TRBV7-9
DNA: TGTGCCAGCAGCTTAGTTGTACAGGCGTCCTCTGGGGCCAACGTCCTGACTTTC
CDR3: CASSLVVQASSGANVLTF

length: 14
D: TRBD2
size: few
J: TRBJ2-7
V: TRBV5-1
DNA: TGCGCCAGCAGCATAACTAGCGGGATCAACGAGCAGTACTTC
CDR3: CASSITSGINEQYF

length: 15
D: TRBD1
size: NA
J: TRBJ2-1
V: TRBV28
DNA: TGTGCCAGCTCGAACGGGGGACAGGTCTACAATGAGCAGTTCTTC
CDR3: CASSNGGQVYNEQFF

length: 15
D: TRBD1
size: many
J: TRBJ1-2
V: TRBV6-1
DNA: TGTGCCAGCAGTGACCCTGGACAGGGACACTATGGCTACACCTTC
CDR3: CASSDPGQGHYGYTF

length: 15
D: TRBD2
size: NA
J: TRBJ2-1
V: TRBV5-1
DNA: TGCGCCAGCAGCACCATAGCGGGACCCGGCGGAGAGCAGTTCTTC
CDR3: CASSTIAGPGGEQFF

length: 16
D: TRBD2
size: NA
J: TRBJ2-5
V: TRBV5-1
DNA: TGCGCCAGCAGCTCCCTTTCGGGAGGGACCGGAGAGACCCAGTACTTC
CDR3: CASSSLSGGTGETQYF

length: 15
D: NA
size: few
J: TRBJ2-7
V: TRBV9
DNA: TGTGCCAGCAGCGTAGCTGGGACTCCCGGGAACGAGCAGTACTTC
CDR3: CASSVAGTPGNEQYF

length: 18
D: TRBD2
size: NA
J: TRBJ2-1
V: TRBV5-5
DNA: TGTGCCAGCAGCTGGGGACTAGCGGGAGCGGGTTCCTACAATGAGCAGTTCTTC
CDR3: CASSWGLAGAGSYNEQFF

length: 13
D: NA
size: few
J: TRBJ1-2
V: TRBV20-1
DNA: TGCAGTGCACGGGGGCAGCGGGACTATGGCTACACCTTC
CDR3: CSARGQRDYGYTF

length: 13
D: NA
size: NA
J: TRBJ2-1
V: TRBV6-1
DNA: TGTGCCAGCAGGCCCTGGCTAGATTATGAGCAGTTCTTC
CDR3: CASRPWLDYEQFF

length: 14
D: TRBD2
size: NA
J: TRBJ2-5
V: TRBV4-1
DNA: TGCGCCAGCAGCCAAGATCCGGGGGGAGAGACCCAGTACTTC
CDR3: CASSQDPGGETQYF

length: 16
D: NA
size: NA
J: TRBJ2-1
V: TRBV11-3
DNA: TGTGCCAGCAGCTTACAACTAGCTCAAGTATACAATGAGCAGTTCTTC
CDR3: CASSLQLAQVYNEQFF

length: 10
D: NA
size: few
J: TRBJ2-7
V: TRBV2
DNA: TGTGCCAGCAGTGTCATAGAGCAGTACTTC
CDR3: CASSVIEQYF

length: 14
D: TRBD2
size: many
J: TRBJ2-7
V: TRBV6-1
DNA: TGTGCCAGCAGTGAAGCGCTTCCGGGGGGCGAGCAGTACTTC
CDR3: CASSEALPGGEQYF

length: 13
D: NA
size: few
J: TRBJ1-2
V: TRBV28
DNA: TGTGCCAGCACCCTATCGTCAAGCTATGGCTACACCTTC
CDR3: CASTLSSSYGYTF

length: 11
D: NA
size: few
J: TRBJ2-2
V: TRBV29-1
DNA: TGCAGCGTTGAGCAGACCGGGGAGCTGTTTTTT
CDR3: CSVEQTGELFF

length: 15
D: NA
size: NA
J: TRBJ2-7
V: TRBV6-5
DNA: TGTGCCAGCAGTCCACCGGGACGGGCGCCTTACGAGCAGTACTTC
CDR3: CASSPPGRAPYEQYF

length: 16
D: TRBD1
size: NA
J: TRBJ1-1
V: TRBV12-3/TRBV12-4
DNA: TGTGCCAGCAGGCCTTACGGACAGGGGGCTTCAGCTGAAGCTTTCTTT
CDR3: CASRPYGQGASAEAFF

length: 13
D: TRBD1
size: NA
J: TRBJ2-7
V: TRBV5-1
DNA: TGCGCCAGCACGGCAGGGGGCGTCCCCGAGCAGTACTTC
CDR3: CASTAGGVPEQYF

length: 13
D: NA
size: NA
J: TRBJ2-3
V: TRBV9
DNA: TGTGCCAGCAGCTCAGCAGGGGCAGATACGCAGTATTTT
CDR3: CASSSAGADTQYF

length: 15
D: NA
size: few
J: TRBJ2-1
V: TRBV7-3
DNA: TGTGCCAGCAGCCCTGGGGGGAGAGGGCGTGGTGAGCAGTTCTTC
CDR3: CASSPGGRGRGEQFF